A selection of T cell receptor beta chains follows, all from one sample in a study of neurological immune-mediated disorders. TCRdb called the 5' RACE reads again in MiXCR, with one record for every CDR3 protein. This sample carries approximately 47,000 distinct CDR3 sequences, about 13% of them seen once, and the ten largest clones take 7.5% to 9.5%. The source material was PBMCs. The receptors stem from a male donor with HTLV-1-associated myelopathy (HAM/TSP). Both conserved end residues are part of each CDR3. The D gene is left open where the match is weak. Part of the rows lack a size; the others show once, few, many or a class for expanded clones.

j_call d_call clone_size v_call cdr3_nt cdr3_aa
TRBJ1-4 . many TRBV7-9 TGTGCCAGCAGCTTAGCGGCAGCCTCAACTAATGAAAAACTGTTTTTT CASSLAAASTNEKLFF
TRBJ1-4 . many TRBV29-1 TGCAGCGGGGGAGGGCTTAATGAAAAACTGTTTTTT CSGGGLNEKLFF
TRBJ1-5 TRBD1 many TRBV20-1 TGCAGTGCCACCCCGGGACAGGGGTGGAATCAGCCCCAGCATTTT CSATPGQGWNQPQHF
TRBJ2-2 TRBD2 many TRBV2 TGTGCCAGCAGAGTTGGCGGGGGAGGCACCGGGGAGCTGTTTTTT CASRVGGGGTGELFF
TRBJ1-4 . many TRBV7-9 TGTGCCAGCAGCTTATTCGGGGATTTGGGGAAACTGTTTTTT CASSLFGDLGKLFF
TRBJ2-5 . many TRBV6-5 TGTGCCAGCAGTTACTCGTCTACCGGGACACCGGAGACCCAGTACTTC CASSYSSTGTPETQYF
TRBJ2-3 TRBD2 many TRBV20-1 TGCAGTCAGGACCGACTAGCGGGGGGGACAGCAGATACGCAGTATTTT CSQDRLAGGTADTQYF
TRBJ2-5 TRBD2 medium-sized TRBV20-1 TGCAGTGCGCCCCGGACTAGCGGCACTTGGACCCAGTACTTC CSAPRTSGTWTQYF
TRBJ2-6 TRBD1 few TRBV14 TGTGCCAGCAGCCAAGACTGGGCAGGGGGCCCTGGGGCCAACGTCCTGACTTTC CASSQDWAGGPGANVLTF
TRBJ2-7 TRBD1 many TRBV7-2 TGTGCCAGCAGCTTAGGGGGACAGTCCTACGAGCAGTACTTC CASSLGGQSYEQYF
TRBJ1-1 . many TRBV5-1 TGCGCCAGCAGCTTCAAGGATAACACTGAAGCTTTCTTT CASSFKDNTEAFF
TRBJ2-1 TRBD2 many TRBV20-1 TGCAGTGCTAGGACGATGCGGGGGGGCCTCAATGAGCAGTTCTTC CSARTMRGGLNEQFF
TRBJ2-2 . few TRBV5-1 TGCGCCAGCAGCTTTAGCGCATACACCGGGGAGCTGTTTTTT CASSFSAYTGELFF
TRBJ2-1 . . TRBV28 TGTGGCAGCTTAGTACGGTTAGTATCCTACAATGAGCAGTTCTTC CGSLVRLVSYNEQFF
TRBJ1-1 . many TRBV7-2 TGTGCCAGCGGACTGAACACTGAAGCTTTCTTT CASGLNTEAFF
TRBJ2-5 TRBD2 many TRBV12-3/TRBV12-4 TGTGCCAGCAGTTTGTCTAGCGGGGGCCCAGGGGCCCAGTACTTC CASSLSSGGPGAQYF
TRBJ2-3 TRBD2 many TRBV20-1 TGCAGTGCTAGATTAGCGGGGGGGCCAGGAGCGCAGTATTTT CSARLAGGPGAQYF
TRBJ1-2 TRBD1 medium-sized TRBV20-1 TGCAGTGCTGGCCAGGGGGCGCTTGGCTATGGCTACACCTTC CSAGQGALGYGYTF
TRBJ2-7 TRBD1 many TRBV7-3 TGTGCCAGCAGCACGACAGGGGGCGAGCAGTACTTC CASSTTGGEQYF
TRBJ2-3 . . TRBV28 TGTGCCAGCAGTTTGGACCTAGAGGGAGATACGCAGTATTTT CASSLDLEGDTQYF
TRBJ2-1 TRBD1 many TRBV7-9 TGTGCCAGCAGCTTAGACTCGGGACAGATTTACAATGAGCAGTTCTTC CASSLDSGQIYNEQFF
TRBJ1-2 . once TRBV3-1 . CASSQVLAGAPPSYEQYFGGYTF
TRBJ1-4 . many TRBV12-3/TRBV12-4 TGTGCCAGCAGCCTAGGTCCGGGGGAGGGCGATGAAAAACTGTTTTTT CASSLGPGEGDEKLFF
TRBJ1-5 . many TRBV7-2 TGTGCCAGCAGTTGGACAGCGGGAGATCAGCCCCAGCATTTT CASSWTAGDQPQHF
TRBJ1-2 . few TRBV6-1 TGTGCCAGCAGTGCTGAGAACTATGGCTACACCTTC CASSAENYGYTF
TRBJ2-1 . many TRBV7-9 TGTGCCAGCAGCTTAACCCACAATGAGCAGTTCTTC CASSLTHNEQFF
TRBJ2-7 . many TRBV5-1 TGCGCCAGCAGCGTAAGTCCAGGGACCTACGAGCAGTACTTC CASSVSPGTYEQYF
TRBJ2-2 . many TRBV12-3/TRBV12-4 TGTGCCAGCAGTCCAGCCGGGACAAACACCGGGGAGCTGTTTTTT CASSPAGTNTGELFF
TRBJ2-5 . many TRBV14 TGTGCCAGCAGACCCGGGAGAGGGGGGCAAGAGACCCAGTACTTC CASRPGRGGQETQYF
TRBJ1-2 . many TRBV3-1 TGTGCCAGCAGCCAAGAACCAGGGTCGGCAACTAACTATGGCTACACCTTC CASSQEPGSATNYGYTF
TRBJ2-7 . few TRBV21-1 TGTGCCAGGGCCCTCCTAGGACGCCGCTACGAGCAGTACTTC CARALLGRRYEQYF
TRBJ2-1 TRBD2 few TRBV3-1 TGTGCCAGCAGCCAATATAGCGGGGGTTCTAGCTCCTACAATGAGCAGTTCTTC CASSQYSGGSSSYNEQFF
TRBJ2-5 TRBD2 many TRBV7-6 TGTGCCAGCAGCCCGGGACTAGAAGAGACCCAGTACTTC CASSPGLEETQYF
TRBJ2-7 TRBD1 few TRBV9 TGTGCCAGCAGCGTAGCTCCGGGACAGGGGATCTACGAGCAGTACTTC CASSVAPGQGIYEQYF
TRBJ2-3 TRBD1 many TRBV29-1 TGCAGCGGGACAGGGGGCGCCGGTGATACGCAGTATTTT CSGTGGAGDTQYF
TRBJ2-1 TRBD2 many TRBV7-2 TGTGCCAGCAGCTTCACTAGCGGGGGATACAATGAGCAGTTCTTC CASSFTSGGYNEQFF
TRBJ2-1 . few TRBV27 TGTGCCAGCAGCAGGGATCTCTACAATGAGCAGTTCTTC CASSRDLYNEQFF
TRBJ2-7 TRBD1 . TRBV5-1 TGCGCCAGCAGCTTAAAAAGAGACAGGGGTTTCTACGAGCAGTACTTC CASSLKRDRGFYEQYF
TRBJ2-1 TRBD1 . TRBV4-2 TGTGCCAGCAGCCACGGACAGGGGGCGAGTGAGCAGTTCTTC CASSHGQGASEQFF
TRBJ1-1 . many TRBV5-5 TGTGCCAGCACCCCGCTCGGTAGCTTGAACACTGAAGCTTTCTTT CASTPLGSLNTEAFF
TRBJ2-1 . many TRBV5-1 TGCGCCAGCAGCCGCGACAGGCTTAATGAGCAGTTCTTC CASSRDRLNEQFF
TRBJ2-5 . . TRBV20-1 TGCAGTGCTGCCCGACAACACCCTTACGGGACCCAGTACTTC CSAARQHPYGTQYF
TRBJ2-1 TRBD2 many TRBV7-2 TGTGCCAGCAGCTCATTCGGCGGGGGGGCCGCGTACAATGAGCAGTTCTTC CASSSFGGGAAYNEQFF
TRBJ2-5 . many TRBV7-2 TGTGCCAGCAGCTTTATCAGCGAGACCCAGTACTTC CASSFISETQYF
TRBJ1-1 . . TRBV20-1 TGCAGTGCCCTCGATAGGAACACTGAAGCTTTCTTT CSALDRNTEAFF
TRBJ2-2 . many TRBV7-8 TGTGCCAGCAGCGTCCTAACTAGCCCCACCGGGGAGCTGTTTTTT CASSVLTSPTGELFF
TRBJ2-7 TRBD1 many TRBV2 TGTGCCAGCAGGGGGGACAGGGCTCCGGGCGAGCAGTACTTC CASRGDRAPGEQYF
TRBJ2-1 . . TRBV24-1 TGTGCCACCAGTGATTATCCGGGTTTGGGTGAGCAGTTCTTC CATSDYPGLGEQFF
TRBJ2-1 . many TRBV5-1 TGCGCCAGCAGCGTGGACTACAACTCCTACAATGAGCAGTTCTTC CASSVDYNSYNEQFF
TRBJ2-3 TRBD2 many TRBV5-1 TGCGCCAGCAGCCCGGGACTAGTCAGCACAGATACGCAGTATTTT CASSPGLVSTDTQYF
TRBJ1-1 . many TRBV7-2 TGTGCCAGCAGCTTAAATGGGAGAGCTTTCTTT CASSLNGRAFF
TRBJ2-3 . many TRBV10-3 TGTGCCATCAGTGAGTTGGCAGGGAGCACAGATACGCAGTATTTT CAISELAGSTDTQYF
TRBJ2-5 . many TRBV7-2 TGTGCCAGCAGCTTAGCGTACGAGACCCAGTACTTC CASSLAYETQYF
TRBJ2-3 . many TRBV10-1 TGCGCCAGCAGTGATCAGGCAGGGTCTCGGGATACGCAGTATTTT CASSDQAGSRDTQYF